These T cell receptor beta chains were read from a single sample in a study of cytomegalovirus exposure and HLA in healthy donors. Using immunoSEQ multiplex PCR, the repertoire was profiled, and TCRdb retains in-frame clones only, with some absent. The sample carries over 130,000 clones, over 60% recorded once. Sample: PBMCs. The receptors shown here come from a man between 40 and 49 years old in good health and CMV-seronegative. The CDR3 runs from the conserved cysteine through the conserved F or W. Each record gives: clone size, D gene, J gene, V gene, CDR3 DNA, CDR3 protein. The D gene is left open where the match is weak. Rows may omit the clone size; those that give it use once, few, many or a size class.

few	NA	TRBJ2-3	TRBV4-2	TGTGCCAGCAGCCAAGCCACTTACACAGATACGCAGTATTTT	CASSQATYTDTQYF
few	NA	TRBJ2-5	TRBV27	TGTGCCAGCAGTTCCAGTGAGACCCAGTACTTC	CASSSSETQYF
NA	NA	TRBJ2-2	TRBV2	TGTGCCAGCACTACCGGGGGGCAGGGCACCGGGGAGCTGTTTTTT	CASTTGGQGTGELFF
NA	TRBD1	TRBJ1-1	TRBV2	TGTGCCAGCAGTCAGGGGGCTGGAACTGAAGCTTTCTTT	CASSQGAGTEAFF
NA	NA	TRBJ2-5	TRBV4-1	TGCGCCAGCAGCCAAGGTCCTAGCGCGGTCGAGACCCAGTACTTC	CASSQGPSAVETQYF
NA	NA	TRBJ2-7	TRBV11-1	TGTGCCAGCAGCTTAGCGCCCCCTACGGACAGAGCCTCCTACGAGCAGTACTTC	CASSLAPPTDRASYEQYF
NA	TRBD2	TRBJ2-1	TRBV6-6	TGTGCCAGCATTCCTAGCGGGAGAAATGAGCAGTTCTTC	CASIPSGRNEQFF
NA	TRBD2	TRBJ2-5	TRBV5-4	TGTGCCAGCAGCTTGGTAGCGGGCCCACTAGCGGGGAAGCAAGAGACCCAGTACTTC	CASSLVAGPLAGKQETQYF
NA	TRBD2	TRBJ2-1	TRBV28	TGTGCCAGCAGAACTCTTAAGGTCTCTAGCGGCTTCAATGAGCAGTTCTTC	CASRTLKVSSGFNEQFF
NA	NA	TRBJ1-3	TRBV4-1	TGCGCCAGCAGCCAAGCCGGAGAGGTCGGAAACACCATATATTTT	CASSQAGEVGNTIYF
NA	TRBD2	TRBJ2-7	TRBV2	TGTGCCAGCAGTCCCAGCCGGGAGGTCATCTACGAGCAGTACTTC	CASSPSREVIYEQYF
NA	TRBD1	TRBJ2-5	TRBV18	TGTGCCAGCTCACCACCAACAGGGGGTGGTCGGGTGAGCCAGTACTTC	CASSPPTGGGRVSQYF
once	TRBD1	TRBJ2-7	TRBV7-2	TGTGCCAGCAGCCCAATGGACAGGCCCTACGAGCAGTACTTC	CASSPMDRPYEQYF
NA	TRBD2	TRBJ2-7	TRBV13	TGTGCCAGCGCCTCCGGGACTAGCGGGAGGTCGCCCAACCCCTACGAGCAGTACTTC	CASASGTSGRSPNPYEQYF
NA	TRBD1	TRBJ2-7	TRBV7-9	TGTGCCAGCAGACAGGGGTCTACCTACGAGCAGTACTTC	CASRQGSTYEQYF
NA	TRBD1	TRBJ2-5	TRBV5-1	TGCGCCAGCAGCTTGGGGGGACAGGGTTTCGAGACCCAGTACTTC	CASSLGGQGFETQYF
NA	TRBD1	TRBJ1-1	TRBV4-1	TGCGCCAGCAGCCAAGTGGTAGGGGGCCGGACTGAAGCTTTCTTT	CASSQVVGGRTEAFF
few	TRBD2	TRBJ2-1	TRBV5-4	TGTGCCAGCAGCTGGGGGGGTCTCGACGCTTCCTACAATGAGCAGTTCTTC	CASSWGGLDASYNEQFF
NA	TRBD2	TRBJ2-3	TRBV19	TGTGCCAGTAGTTCGCAGAGCGGGAGGGCCCCAGATACGCAGTATTTT	CASSSQSGRAPDTQYF
NA	NA	TRBJ2-7	TRBV27	TGTGCCAGCAGTCCCCTCAGGGTGGTAGGGGACTACGAGCAGTACTTC	CASSPLRVVGDYEQYF
NA	TRBD1	TRBJ2-5	TRBV6-5	TGTGCCAGCAGCCTCAGGGGGCTGGAGACCCAGTACTTC	CASSLRGLETQYF
NA	NA	TRBJ1-5	TRBV13	TGTGCCAGCAGCTTAGGAACAGGGATGAGCAATCAGCCCCAGCATTTT	CASSLGTGMSNQPQHF
NA	NA	TRBJ1-4	TRBV2	TGTGCCAGCAGTGTGGGCCCCCCCGAAAAACTGTTTTTT	CASSVGPPEKLFF
NA	TRBD2	TRBJ2-5	TRBV27	TGTGCCAGCAGCGACGGACTAGCCCCTGGGGAGACCCAGTACTTC	CASSDGLAPGETQYF
NA	NA	TRBJ1-1	TRBV27	TGTGCCAGCAGTCCCTACCAGGGTGCGGCTTTCTTT	CASSPYQGAAFF
NA	TRBD2	TRBJ2-7	TRBV6-1	TGTGCCAGCAGTGCGGAGGGAGGGACTGGCTACGAGCAGTACTTC	CASSAEGGTGYEQYF
NA	TRBD2	TRBJ2-2	TRBV19	TGTGCCAGTAGTACGCTAGCGGGGTACACCGGGGAGCTGTTTTTT	CASSTLAGYTGELFF
NA	TRBD1	TRBJ2-1	TRBV27	TGTGCCAGCAGTTACTGGACAGGCGCCCTAGAGGAGCAGTTCTTC	CASSYWTGALEEQFF
NA	TRBD1	TRBJ1-6	TRBV5-1	TGCGCCAGCAGCGAGACAGGGTTGTCACCCCTCCACTTT	CASSETGLSPLHF
once	NA	TRBJ2-3	TRBV15	TGTGCCACCAGCCCGGGGGGAGGGGGACCTAGCACAGATACGCAGTATTTT	CATSPGGGGPSTDTQYF
NA	TRBD2	TRBJ2-3	TRBV7-9	TGTGCCAGCAGCTTAAGGACTAGCGGGAGCACAGATACGCAGTATTTT	CASSLRTSGSTDTQYF
NA	TRBD2	TRBJ2-7	TRBV15	TGTGCCACCAGCAGTAGCGGGAGGAGTTTCGACGAGCAGTACTTC	CATSSSGRSFDEQYF
NA	TRBD2	TRBJ2-1	TRBV19	TGTGCCAGTAGTTTCCCGGGGGGTGGTGGGTACAATGAGCAGTTCTTC	CASSFPGGGGYNEQFF
NA	NA	TRBJ1-1	TRBV29-1	TGCAGCGTTGGACAGGTGAACACTGAAGCTTTCTTT	CSVGQVNTEAFF
NA	TRBD2	TRBJ2-5	TRBV15	TGTGCCACCCGGGGGGAGGCGGGAGGCCCAGAGACCCAGTACTTC	CATRGEAGGPETQYF
NA	NA	TRBJ2-5	TRBV9	TGTGCCAGCAGCGTAAGACTAGACGGAGAGACCCAGTACTTC	CASSVRLDGETQYF
many	NA	TRBJ1-1	TRBV7-3	TGTGCCAGCAGCTTAACCCCGAGCACTGAAGCTTTCTTT	CASSLTPSTEAFF
NA	TRBD1	TRBJ1-4	TRBV5-1	TGCGCCAGCAGCTTGGTTGGGACAGACAATGAAAAACTGTTTTTT	CASSLVGTDNEKLFF
NA	TRBD1	TRBJ1-2	TRBV12-5	TGTGCTAGTGGTTTGGGGACAGGGCTTCTTGGCTACACCTTC	CASGLGTGLLGYTF
NA	TRBD1	TRBJ2-3	TRBV2	TGTGCCATGCAGAGGCGACAGGGGGCAGATACGCAGTATTTT	CAMQRRQGADTQYF
NA	TRBD1	TRBJ1-1	TRBV6-1	TGTGCCAGCAGTGCAACCGGGACAGGGGGCGCGTCGGCTTTCTTT	CASSATGTGGASAFF
NA	NA	TRBJ2-7	TRBV21-1	TGTGCCAGCCTCAGGGAGAGGGGGAATCTCTACGAGCAGTACTTC	CASLRERGNLYEQYF
NA	NA	TRBJ2-3	TRBV27	TGTGCCAGCAGTTCCTGGACACATATCCAAGATACGCAGTATTTT	CASSSWTHIQDTQYF
NA	TRBD2	TRBJ2-2	TRBV29-1	TGCAGCGTGGGGGGACTAGCGGGGCGGAACACCGGGGAGCTGTTTTTT	CSVGGLAGRNTGELFF
NA	NA	TRBJ1-1	TRBV7-6	TGTGCCAGCAGCCTCCGAGGAGGGCCCATGAACACTGAAGCTTTCTTT	CASSLRGGPMNTEAFF
NA	NA	TRBJ2-7	TRBV27	TGTGCCAGCAGGTCGACAGACGTCTCCTACGAGCAGTACTTC	CASRSTDVSYEQYF
NA	NA	TRBJ2-4	TRBV19	TGTGCCAGCACCCAAGGGGGGGGCAAAAACATTCAGTACTTC	CASTQGGGKNIQYF
NA	TRBD1	TRBJ2-2	TRBV5-4	TGTGCCAGCAGCTTGTCGACAGGGGCCACCGGGGAGCTGTTTTTT	CASSLSTGATGELFF
NA	TRBD2	TRBJ2-7	TRBV5-1	TGCGCCAGCAGCGATGGACTAGCGGTTATCAGCTACGAGCAGTACTTC	CASSDGLAVISYEQYF
NA	NA	TRBJ1-3	TRBV4-2	TGTGCCAGCAGCCCCCCGACAGGTGCCTCTGGAAACACCATATATTTT	CASSPPTGASGNTIYF
NA	NA	TRBJ1-3	TRBV13	TGTGCCAGCAGCTTAGTGACTAACTCTGGAAACACCATATATTTT	CASSLVTNSGNTIYF
NA	NA	TRBJ2-1	TRBV30	TGTGCCTGGAGTGTACTGGTCCACAATGAGCAGTTCTTC	CAWSVLVHNEQFF
NA	NA	TRBJ1-5	TRBV4-1	TGCGCCAGCAGCCAAGGTACGGGTACCAATCAGCCCCAGCATTTT	CASSQGTGTNQPQHF